Below, one T cell receptor (beta chain) is given with its context. Trimming pared 4 bases from V and 6 bases from J, leaving 16 bases between. CDR3 length equals 14 residues. CDR1 SGHDT and CDR2 YYEEEE come from the germline V gene. The sample comes from a study of technical replicates of blood from four donors. The data were produced by immunoSEQ multiplex PCR, yet TCRdb's version contains in-frame clones alone and is incomplete. The repertoire holds about 69,000 clones, with roughly 88% as singletons. The sequencing sample was made of PBMCs. This chain uses TRBV5-6 with TRBJ1-1, with D tentatively TRBD1 (6 bases). The source of this sequence is a human donor in good health. Some clones in this sample may be carry-over from other donors' samples. The CDR3 DNA reads TGTGCCAGCAGCCTTCTTCCGGGGGGCGCTGAAGCTTTCTTT. Its translation: CASSLLPGGAEAFF.